Described below is a single TCR beta chain sequence and its context. The antigen is not known. This sample is part of a study of cytomegalovirus exposure and HLA in healthy donors. Turning to the study itself: The 120 validation repertoires were reported in a later analysis to have been generated on the same platform as the 666 first-cohort repertoires. Broader study findings: Cytomegalovirus status was reportedly diagnosed by the classifier with high sensitivity and specificity. Confirmation in vitro established that three CMV-associated chains were specific for CMV antigens. Researchers catalogued roughly 170 TCR beta chains as cytomegalovirus-associated.

TCRdb keeps only in-frame clones here, not all; method: immunoSEQ multiplex PCR. Altogether roughly 68,000 clones are present, around 88% being singletons, with the ten largest covering around 1.8%. This CDR3 contains 16 residues. J lost 5 bases, V lost 8 bases, and 18 bases had no gene match. Germline V gene lookup returns CDR1 GTSNPN and CDR2 SVGIG (reference sequence). This receptor was taken from a woman aged 18-29 years in good health and CMV-seronegative. Sequencing used PBMCs. V is TRBV30 and J is TRBJ1-2, with TRBD1 matching over 9 bases. The CDR3 region is CAEHRDRAPVGYGYTF. The CDR3 coding sequence is TGTGCCGAGCACCGGGACAGGGCCCCAGTGGGATATGGCTACACCTTC.